Listed below are T cell receptor beta chains from one sample, sequenced in a study of blood T cell repertoires in COVID-19. The table came from immunoSEQ multiplex PCR; TCRdb's copy has only in-frame clones and leaves some out. The sample consists of hundreds of thousands of clones, 83% of them appearing once. Input material: peripheral blood. Source of these receptors: a woman in her fifties or sixties with acute or convalescent COVID-19. The CDR3 runs from the conserved cysteine through the conserved F or W. A D gene is named only where the DNA matches it firmly. Expanded clones are given a class, and other clones once, few, many or no size at all.

>.|TRBV27|.|TRBJ1-2
CASSLTRPQGRHYYGYTF
>.|TRBV2|.|TRBJ2-4
CASRSQVGRDKNIQYF
>.|TRBV28|.|TRBJ2-7
CASRMRESSYEQYF
>TRBD1|TRBV11-2|.|TRBJ2-7
CASSLDHGTGSYEQYF
>.|TRBV27|.|TRBJ1-3
CASSLGGFGNTIYF
>TRBD1|TRBV28|.|TRBJ2-7
CASSTTGTGGNEQYF
>.|TRBV28|.|TRBJ1-2
CATRKGGGYGYTF
>TRBD1|TRBV10-3|.|TRBJ1-1
CAISEYQGGNTEAFF
>.|TRBV5-1|.|TRBJ2-7
CASSKSIRGGQANLDEQYF
>TRBD1|TRBV5-1|few|TRBJ2-7
CASSLGDRVGSEQYF
>.|TRBV12-3/TRBV12-4|few|TRBJ1-1
CASSFLVLEEAFF
>TRBD1|TRBV24-1|.|TRBJ2-3
CATSQQGSWDTQYF
>TRBD1|TRBV6-6|.|TRBJ1-3
CATEGQGGNTIYF
>TRBD2|TRBV23-1|.|TRBJ2-1
CASSRVGRANNEQFF
>TRBD1|TRBV5-1|.|TRBJ2-2
CASSFGQGARGGTGELFF
>TRBD2|TRBV7-6|.|TRBJ2-2
CASSLRTSGRGTGELFF
>.|TRBV3-1/TRBV3-2|few|TRBJ1-1
CASSLGAPTEAFF
>.|TRBV5-5|.|TRBJ2-7
CASSLPSLASEQYF
>TRBD1|TRBV27|.|TRBJ2-7
CASSPNTGQYYEQYF
>.|TRBV24-1|few|TRBJ2-7
CATSEGGPSYEQYF
>TRBD1|TRBV7-3|.|TRBJ2-1
CASSPRPRQGPGALVYNEQFF
>TRBD2|TRBV7-8|.|TRBJ2-5
CASSLFLAGTPETQYF
>TRBD2|TRBV20-1|once|TRBJ2-7
CSASLGGVSYEQYF